This T cell receptor (beta chain) originates from a study of control samples from healthy donors and cancer patients. TCRdb's copy holds only in-frame clones and misses some; the assay was immunoSEQ multiplex PCR. The data show 350,000 to 450,000 clones, around 90% seen once. V shed 6 bases, J shed 0 bases, and the junction held 7 bases outside the gene matches. The germline V gene has CDR1 MNHNY and CDR2 SVGAGI (reference sequence). The CDR3 extends over 15 amino acids. The genes are TRBV6-6 and TRBJ2-7; TRBD1 agrees at 8 bases. Sequenced material: PBMCs. This sequence was found in a man aged 40-49 years with head and neck cancer. In nucleotides, the CDR3 is TGTGCCAGCAGCCCAGGGCAGGGGGCCTCCTACGAGCAGTACTTC. Protein sequence: CASSPGQGASYEQYF.